One sample yielded the 16 T cell receptor beta chains listed below, sequenced in a study of beta chain features in type 1 diabetes. Isolated RNA was reverse transcribed in full, so expressed TCRB transcripts were sequenced. The data were produced by immunoSEQ multiplex PCR, yet TCRdb's version contains in-frame clones alone and is incomplete. The repertoire holds almost 350,000 clones, less than 20% seen once, with around 0.04% in the top ten. The sequenced sample consisted of naive CD4+ T cells from blood. Receptors originate from a woman aged 18-29 years in good health.

This clone was recorded only once. The chain is built from TRBV11-3 and TRBJ2-3; a weak D match, TRBD1 (6 bases). The length of the CDR3 is 14 residues. Trimming removed 6 bases from V and 2 bases from J, with 12 bases in between. Germline V CDR1 and CDR2: SGHNT, YENEEA. CDR3 sequence reads: CASSPRDTTDTQYF. In nucleotides, the CDR3 is TGTGCCAGCAGTCCTAGGGACACCACAGATACGCAGTATTTT.

This chain joins TRBV29-1 and TRBJ2-1; TRBD1 agrees at 8 bases. The CDR3 has 13 amino acids. Germline lookup yields CDR1 SQVTM and CDR2 ANQGSEA. With 0 bases clipped from V and 5 bases from J, the junction kept 0 bases outside the gene matches. CDR3 nucleotides: TGCAGCGTTGAAGAGGACAGGGACAATGAGCAGTTCTTC. It translates to CSVEEDRDNEQFF.

This clone was seen a handful of times. This chain uses TRBV18 with TRBJ1-1; 8 nucleotides agree with TRBD1. In germline, CDR1 is KGHSH, CDR2 LQKENI. The V segment lost 4 bases and the J segment 0 bases; nucleotides outside the gene matches: 10. The CDR3 length is 17 residues. The CDR3 sequence: CASSLRAGGPMNTEAFF. CDR3 bases: TGTGCCAGCTCACTTCGGGCAGGGGGCCCGATGAACACTGAAGCTTTCTTT.

This sequence joins TRBV20-1 and TRBJ2-3; D not certain. The germline V and J ends were trimmed by 0 bases and 5 bases, with 3 bases remaining between them. Germline V gene data show CDR1 as DFQATT and CDR2 as SNEGSKA (reference sequence). The CDR3 runs 11 residues. CDR3 DNA: TGCAGTGCTAGAGATCGAGATACGCAGTATTTT. This codes for CSARDRDTQYF.

The V call is TRBV7-3, the J call TRBJ1-1; 10 nucleotides align to TRBD1. The CDR3 consists of 12 residues. Trimming removed 5 bases from V and 11 bases from J; junction bases left unmatched: 5. Germline CDR1 and CDR2: SGHTA and FQGTGA. DNA of the CDR3: TGTGCCAGCAGCCCCGGGACAGGGGTGGCTTTCTTT. It codes for CASSPGTGVAFF.

The chain recombines TRBV5-4 with TRBJ2-1; D uncertain. Germline V gene lookup returns CDR1 SGHNT and CDR2 YYREEE (reference sequence). Trimming cost V 2 bases and J 5 bases, with 8 bases left between them. The CDR3 totals 13 residues. The CDR3 spells CASSLARNNEQFF. Here the CDR3 DNA reads TGTGCCAGCAGCTTAGCCCGTAACAATGAGCAGTTCTTC.

The chain joins TRBV29-1 to TRBJ2-7; 8 nucleotides line up with TRBD1. The germline V gene encodes CDR1 SQVTM and CDR2 ANQGSEA. This CDR3 contains 14 residues. V dropped 6 bases and J dropped 3; count of bases not matched to a gene: 10. This CDR3 reads CSVREQGAIYEQYF. The CDR3 nucleotides read TGCAGCGTCAGAGAGCAGGGGGCTATCTACGAGCAGTACTTC.

This clone showed up just a few times. The chain uses TRBV30 and TRBJ2-5; 13 bases agree with TRBD2. This CDR3 has 19 amino acids. V shed 3 bases and J 5 bases; nucleotides not matched to a gene: 18. The germline V gene encodes CDR1 GTSNPN and CDR2 SVGIG (reference sequence). CDR3 bases: TGTGCCTGGAGCGAACTACCGGGACTAGCGGGAAGACCGATCGAGACCCAGTACTTC. Translating gives CAWSELPGLAGRPIETQYF.

The sample holds one count of this clone. The rearrangement joins TRBV18 to TRBJ2-3; tentative D call: TRBD2 (5 bases). The CDR3 runs 13 residues. The V end was cut by 3 bases, the J end by 4 bases, with 8 bases between. CDR1 is KGHSH and CDR2 is LQKENI in the germline V gene. The CDR3 is CASSPTTADTQYF. For the CDR3, the DNA is TGTGCCAGCTCACCGACTACAGCAGATACGCAGTATTTT.

This clone appeared a few times. The V call is TRBV30, the J call TRBJ2-3; 7 bases agree with TRBD2. V trimming: 3 bases; J trimming: 6 bases; junction bases outside the gene matches: 9. This CDR3 is 14 amino acids long. The germline gives CDR1 GTSNPN, CDR2 SVGIG (reference sequence). CDR3 amino acids: CAWRPGLEADTQYF. CDR3 bases: TGTGCCTGGAGACCAGGACTAGAAGCCGATACGCAGTATTTT. The complete variable domain, with remaining parts taken from reference TRBV30 and TRBJ2-3, reads SQTIHQWPATLVQPVGSPLSLECTVEGTSNPNLYWYRQAAGRGLQLLFYSVGIGQISSEVPQNLSASRPQDRQFILSSKKLLLSDSGFYLCAWRPGLEADTQYFGPGTRLTVL.

This chain links TRBV30 with TRBJ1-4; 8 nucleotides agree with TRBD1. Germline-derived CDR1 and CDR2 are GTSNPN and SVGIG (reference sequence). CDR3 length: 13 residues. The ends lost 5 bases at V and 9 bases at J; junction bases unmatched: 8. The CDR3 nucleotides read TGTGCCTGGGCCTCCGGACAGGGTAAAAAACTGTTTTTT. This encodes CAWASGQGKKLFF.

The chain recombines TRBV11-1 with TRBJ1-3, with 7 bases lining up with TRBD1. Germline CDR1 and CDR2: SGHAT and FQDESV (reference sequence). The CDR3 covers 15 residues. J was trimmed by 7 bases and V by 5 bases; bases with no gene match: 11. The CDR3, as DNA: TGTGCCAGCAGCAATCGGGACAGCGGTGGGAACACCATATATTTT. Amino acids: CASSNRDSGGNTIYF.

The chain couples TRBV4-1 to TRBJ2-3; no clear D gene. Germline CDR1 MGHRA, CDR2 YSYEKL. V shed 1 base and J shed 3 bases, with 11 bases lying between them. The CDR3 is 15 amino acids. The CDR3 sequence is CASSQVTPWTDTQYF. The CDR3, as DNA: TGCGCCAGCAGCCAAGTGACTCCCTGGACAGATACGCAGTATTTT.

The rearrangement links TRBV7-9 to TRBJ2-5, with D possibly being TRBD2 (5 bases). The V gene lost 5 bases and the J gene lost 4 bases, with 11 bases spanning the gap. Germline lookup yields CDR1 SEHNR and CDR2 FQNEAQ (reference sequence). The CDR3 runs to 13 residues. The CDR3 region is CASSPFAGETQYF. The CDR3 bases are TGTGCCAGCAGCCCATTCGCGGGAGAGACCCAGTACTTC.

Comment on this clone: The junction differs from germline at one of its ends, possibly a read error. The chain combines TRBV14 with TRBJ1-6; possibly TRBD1 for D (5 bases). The length of the CDR3 is 14 residues. CDR1 SGHDN and CDR2 FVKESK come from the germline V gene. For the CDR3, the DNA is TGTGCCAGCAGGTACAGGAGCTATACTTCACCCCTCCACTTT. Its protein product is CASRYRSYTSPLHF.

This clone occurred a few times. V and J are TRBV7-9 and TRBJ1-2, with D tentatively TRBD1 (6 bases). Germline CDR1 reads SEHNR; CDR2 reads FQNEAQ (reference sequence). Trimming took off 5 bases at V and 7 bases at J, with 11 bases between the two ends. This CDR3 has 12 residues. CDR3 nucleotide sequence: TGTGCCAGCAGCCCCGCAGGGGTTGGCTACACCTTC. It codes for CASSPAGVGYTF.